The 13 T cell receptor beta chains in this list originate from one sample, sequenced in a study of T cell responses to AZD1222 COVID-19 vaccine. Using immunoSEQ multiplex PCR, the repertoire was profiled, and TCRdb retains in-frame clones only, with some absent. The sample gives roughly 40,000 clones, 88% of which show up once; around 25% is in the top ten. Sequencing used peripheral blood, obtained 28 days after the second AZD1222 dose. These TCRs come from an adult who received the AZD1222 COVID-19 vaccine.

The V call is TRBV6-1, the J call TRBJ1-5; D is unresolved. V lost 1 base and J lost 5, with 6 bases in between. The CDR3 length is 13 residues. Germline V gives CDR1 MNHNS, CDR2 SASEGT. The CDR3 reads CASSEEWDQPQHF. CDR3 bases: TGTGCCAGCAGTGAAGAATGGGATCAGCCCCAGCATTTT.

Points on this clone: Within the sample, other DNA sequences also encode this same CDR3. CDR3 nucleotides: TGCGCCAGCAGCTTAGAAGCAGATACGCAGTATTTT. It encodes CASSLEADTQYF. The chain combines TRBV5-1 with TRBJ2-3, with D hard to call. Deletions cut 2 bases from V and 4 bases from J, with 5 bases between. In germline, CDR1 is SGHRS, CDR2 YFSETQ. This CDR3 contains 12 residues.

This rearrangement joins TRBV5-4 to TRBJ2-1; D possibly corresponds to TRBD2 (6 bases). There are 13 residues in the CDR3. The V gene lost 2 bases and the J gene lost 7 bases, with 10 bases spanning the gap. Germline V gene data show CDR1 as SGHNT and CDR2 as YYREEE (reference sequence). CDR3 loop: CASSLRGGNEQFF. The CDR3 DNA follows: TGTGCCAGCAGCTTAAGAGGAGGGAATGAGCAGTTCTTC.

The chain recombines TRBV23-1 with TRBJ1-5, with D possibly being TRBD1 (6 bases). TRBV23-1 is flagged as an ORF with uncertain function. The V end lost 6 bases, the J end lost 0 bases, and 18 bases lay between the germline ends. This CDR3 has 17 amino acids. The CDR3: CASRLSRQAYSNQPQHF. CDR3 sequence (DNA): TGCGCCAGCAGACTCTCTAGACAGGCATATAGCAATCAGCCCCAGCATTTT.

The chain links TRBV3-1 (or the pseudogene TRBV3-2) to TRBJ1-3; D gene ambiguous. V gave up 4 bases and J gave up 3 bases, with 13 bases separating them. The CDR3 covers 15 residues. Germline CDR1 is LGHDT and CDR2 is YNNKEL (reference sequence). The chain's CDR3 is CASSPPGGVGNTIYF. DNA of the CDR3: TGTGCCAGCAGCCCCCCGGGCGGGGTTGGAAACACCATATATTTT.

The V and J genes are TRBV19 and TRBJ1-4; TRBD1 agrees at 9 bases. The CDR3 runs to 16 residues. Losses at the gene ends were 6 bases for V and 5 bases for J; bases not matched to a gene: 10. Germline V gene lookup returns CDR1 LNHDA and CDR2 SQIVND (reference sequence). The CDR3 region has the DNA TGTGCCAGTAGATCGGGACAGGGTCGCGGGAATGAAAAACTGTTTTTT. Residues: CASRSGQGRGNEKLFF.

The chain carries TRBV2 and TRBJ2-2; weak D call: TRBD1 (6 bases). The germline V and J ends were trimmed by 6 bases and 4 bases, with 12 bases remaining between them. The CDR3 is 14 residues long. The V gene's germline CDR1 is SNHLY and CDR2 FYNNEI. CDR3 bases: TGTGCCAGCAGGGACGGGACACTCACCGGGGAGCTGTTTTTT. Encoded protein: CASRDGTLTGELFF. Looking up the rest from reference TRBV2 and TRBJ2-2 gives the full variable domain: EPEVTQTPSHQVTQMGQEVILRCVPISNHLYFYWYRQILGQKVEFLVSFYNNEISEKSEIFDDQFSVERPDGSNFTLKIRSTKLEDSAMYFCASRDGTLTGELFFGEGSRLTVL.

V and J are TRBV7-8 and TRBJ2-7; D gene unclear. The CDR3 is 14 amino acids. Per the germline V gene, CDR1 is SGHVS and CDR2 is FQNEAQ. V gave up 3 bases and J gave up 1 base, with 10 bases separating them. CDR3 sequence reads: CASSFGVGSYEQYF. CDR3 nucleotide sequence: TGTGCCAGCAGCTTTGGGGTGGGGTCCTACGAGCAGTACTTC.

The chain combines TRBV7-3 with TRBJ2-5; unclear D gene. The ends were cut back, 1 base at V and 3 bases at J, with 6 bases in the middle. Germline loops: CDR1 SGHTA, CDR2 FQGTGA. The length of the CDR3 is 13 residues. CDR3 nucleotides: TGTGCCAGCAGCTTAAGTCGGGAAGAGACCCAGTACTTC. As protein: CASSLSREETQYF.

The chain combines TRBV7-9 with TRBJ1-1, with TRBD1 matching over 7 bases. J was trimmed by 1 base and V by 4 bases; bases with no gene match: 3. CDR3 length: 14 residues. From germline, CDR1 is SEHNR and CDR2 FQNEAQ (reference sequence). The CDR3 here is CASSSGQPNTEAFF. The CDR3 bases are TGTGCCAGCAGCTCGGGACAGCCGAACACTGAAGCTTTCTTT. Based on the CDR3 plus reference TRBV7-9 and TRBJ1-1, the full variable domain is DTGVSQNPRHKITKRGQNVTFRCDPISEHNRLYWYRQTLGQGPEFLTYFQNEAQLEKSRLLSDRFSAERPKGSFSTLEIQRTEQGDSAMYLCASSSGQPNTEAFFGQGTRLTVV.

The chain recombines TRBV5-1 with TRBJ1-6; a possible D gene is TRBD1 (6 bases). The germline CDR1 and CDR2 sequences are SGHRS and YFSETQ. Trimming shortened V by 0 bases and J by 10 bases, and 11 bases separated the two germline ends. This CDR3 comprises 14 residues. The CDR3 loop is CASSLEQGRSPLHF. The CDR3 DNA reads TGCGCCAGCAGCTTGGAACAGGGTAGATCACCCCTCCACTTT. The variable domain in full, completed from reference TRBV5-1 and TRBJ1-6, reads KAGVTQTPRYLIKTRGQQVTLSCSPISGHRSVSWYQQTPGQGLQFLFEYFSETQRNKGNFPGRFSGRQFSNSRSEMNVSTLELGDSALYLCASSLEQGRSPLHFGNGTRLTVT.

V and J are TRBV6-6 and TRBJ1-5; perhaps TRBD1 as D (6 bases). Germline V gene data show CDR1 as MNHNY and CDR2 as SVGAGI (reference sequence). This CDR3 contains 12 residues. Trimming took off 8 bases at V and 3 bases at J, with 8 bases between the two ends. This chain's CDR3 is CASGGLNQPQHF. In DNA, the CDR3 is TGTGCCAGCGGGGGGCTCAATCAGCCCCAGCATTTT.

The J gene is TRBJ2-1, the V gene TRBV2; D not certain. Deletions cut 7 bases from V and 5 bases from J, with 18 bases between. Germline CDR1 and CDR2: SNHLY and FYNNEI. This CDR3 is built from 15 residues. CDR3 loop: CASIRGWGSDNEQFF. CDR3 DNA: TGTGCCAGCATTCGAGGATGGGGTTCGGACAATGAGCAGTTCTTC.